The 25 T cell receptor beta chains in this list originate from one sample, sequenced in a study of T cells in Graves' hyperthyroidism and ophthalmopathy. Amplification of TCR beta CDR3 regions was performed using RNA transcripts as template. During a first-round RT-PCR of the TCR CDR3, the HTBI primer set was used. MiXCR, run by TCRdb on the multiplex PCR reads, gives a single entry per CDR3 protein. The sample carries under 350,000 distinct CDR3 sequences, over 15% recorded once. The sample was blood. Receptors were obtained from a woman aged 55-70 years with Graves' ophthalmopathy.

This clonotype was picked up many times. The chain has TRBV11-1 and TRBJ2-3, with D possibly TRBD2 on 7 matching bases. The CDR3 runs 16 residues. Per the germline V gene, CDR1 is SGHAT and CDR2 is FQDESV (reference sequence). V was pared by 5 bases and J by 5 bases, with 20 bases between. The CDR3 sequence is CASSPPAPRGGDTQYF. The CDR3 DNA follows: TGTGCCAGCAGCCCGCCTGCTCCAAGGGGGGGAGATACGCAGTATTTT.

This clonotype was found many times. This chain joins TRBV6-2 or TRBV6-3 and TRBJ1-6; D remains ambiguous. The CDR3 is 16 residues long. V was clipped by 5 bases and J by 9 bases, with 20 bases between them. Germline values: CDR1 MNHEY, CDR2 SVGEGT. The CDR3 sequence: CASSKIEGGSGSPLHF. CDR3 sequence (DNA): TGTGCCAGCAGTAAAATCGAAGGTGGATCCGGTTCACCCCTCCACTTT.

This clonotype appeared many times. The rearrangement links TRBV7-8 to TRBJ2-1; tentatively, D is TRBD2 (6 bases). V was shortened by 5 bases and J by 9 bases, with 17 bases between the two germline ends. This CDR3 is 14 amino acids long. The germline V gene encodes CDR1 SGHVS and CDR2 FQNEAQ. CDR3 coding DNA: TGTGCCAGCAGCCCGGCCTTTGTGGGAGGTGAGCAGTTCTTC. Its protein is CASSPAFVGGEQFF.

This clonotype has at least ten counts. The chain couples TRBV20-1 to TRBJ2-1; 7 bases line up with TRBD1. The V and J ends lost 4 bases and 2 bases, in that order; junction bases with no gene match: 8. Germline CDR1 is DFQATT and CDR2 is SNEGSKA (reference sequence). The CDR3 has 15 residues. The chain's CDR3 is CSANPGQKTYNEQFF. In DNA form, the CDR3 reads TGCAGTGCTAATCCGGGACAGAAGACCTACAATGAGCAGTTCTTC.

This clonotype was observed many times. The rearrangement uses TRBV2 and TRBJ2-7; no definite D call. The CDR3 spans 13 residues. V dropped 7 bases and J dropped 1 base, with 11 bases sitting between them. Germline V gives CDR1 SNHLY, CDR2 FYNNEI. CDR3: CASNGYSSYEQYF. The CDR3 bases are TGTGCCAGCAATGGGTATTCTTCCTACGAGCAGTACTTC.

Ten or more counts support this clonotype. The CDR3, as DNA: TGTGCCAGCAGTGGGGGACTAGCGGGAATTCGGGGCGAGCAGTACTTC. Protein product: CASSGGLAGIRGEQYF. This chain connects TRBV28 to TRBJ2-7; 13 positions match TRBD2. Looked up from germline, CDR1 is MDHEN and CDR2 is SYDVKM. The V gene end was trimmed by 5 bases and the J gene end by 6 bases; junction bases not matched to a gene: 10. There are 16 residues in the CDR3.

V gene TRBV4-1 combines with J gene TRBJ2-7, with 10 bases fitting TRBD1. The CDR3 is 14 amino acids. Germline CDR1 and CDR2: MGHRA and YSYEKL. V was clipped by 5 bases and J by 6 bases; unmatched bases: 7. CDR3 DNA: TGCGCCAGCAGCTCACCCGGGACAGGGGCCGAGCAGTACTTC. Protein sequence: CASSSPGTGAEQYF.

This clonotype was seen repeatedly, ten times or more. The chain couples TRBV18 to TRBJ2-3; 7 bases align to TRBD2. Germline loops: CDR1 KGHSH, CDR2 LQKENI. J lost 4 bases, V lost 2 bases, and 9 bases had no gene match. This CDR3 region has 16 residues. The CDR3 bases are TGTGCCAGCTCACCAATGGAACGGGGGGTCGCAGATACGCAGTATTTT. Translation gives CASSPMERGVADTQYF.

This clonotype was counted only a few times. For the CDR3, the DNA is TGCAGTGTTAAAGACAGACTCTTCTCCTACGAGCAGTACTTC. Amino acids: CSVKDRLFSYEQYF. The rearrangement joins TRBV20-1 to TRBJ2-7, with D possibly TRBD1 on 5 matching bases. V was trimmed by 7 bases and J by 0 bases, leaving 16 bases between them. Germline assignment: CDR1 DFQATT and CDR2 SNEGSKA (reference sequence). CDR3 size: 14 residues.

This clonotype was counted at least ten times. V is TRBV11-2 and J is TRBJ1-6; TRBD1 matches 9 bases. J lost 5 bases, V lost 8 bases, and 4 bases had no gene match. Looked up from germline, CDR1 is SGHAT and CDR2 is FQNNGV. This CDR3 region has 14 residues. The CDR3 loop reads CASRRTGDNSPLHF. The CDR3 DNA is TGTGCCAGCCGTCGGACAGGGGATAATTCACCCCTCCACTTT.

As for this clonotype: Given a much more abundant clone one base away, this may be a read error. The CDR3 loop reads CASSLRNWATNTGELLF. The CDR3 DNA reads TGCGCCAGCAGCTTGCGGAACTGGGCAACGAACACCGGGGAGCTGCTTTTT. The V and J genes are TRBV5-1 and TRBJ2-2; a weak D match, TRBD2 (5 bases). The CDR3 loop spans 17 amino acids. Germline loops: CDR1 SGHRS, CDR2 YFSETQ.

This clonotype was counted many times. This CDR3 is CASQQGNYGYTF. The CDR3 DNA follows: TGTGCCAGCCAACAGGGGAACTATGGCTACACCTTC. The chain employs TRBV2 and TRBJ1-2; the match to TRBD1 covers 7 bases. The CDR3 is made up of 12 amino acids. Germline V CDR1 and CDR2: SNHLY, FYNNEI. The trim removed 8 bases at V and 2 bases at J, leaving 2 bases unmatched.

This clonotype came up many times. The rearrangement joins TRBV7-2 to TRBJ2-4, with TRBD1 matching 7 bases. With 7 bases clipped from V and 0 bases from J, the junction kept 9 bases outside the gene matches. Germline loops: CDR1 SGHTA, CDR2 FQGNSA. CDR3 length: 16 amino acids. In nucleotides, the CDR3 is TGTGCCAGCACCCGACAGGGCAGCCTAGCCAAAAACATTCAGTACTTC. This codes for CASTRQGSLAKNIQYF. Full variable domain (rest looked up from reference TRBV7-2 and TRBJ2-4): GAGVSQSPSNKVTEKGKDVELRCDPISGHTALYWYRQSLGQGLEFLIYFQGNSAPDKSGLPSDRFSAERTGGSVSTLTIQRTQQEDSAVYLCASTRQGSLAKNIQYFGAGTRLSVL.

This clonotype was recorded many times. The chain uses TRBV15 and TRBJ2-7, with D possibly being TRBD1 (5 bases). The CDR3 loop spans 14 amino acids. Trimming removed 4 bases from V and 6 bases from J, with 16 bases in between. Germline CDR1 and CDR2: LNHNV and YYDKDF (reference sequence). This CDR3 reads CATSTARQPLEQYF. Here the CDR3 DNA reads TGTGCCACCAGCACGGCCCGACAGCCTCTCGAGCAGTACTTC. The variable domain in full, with the rest retrieved from reference TRBV15 and TRBJ2-7, is DAMVIQNPRYQVTQFGKPVTLSCSQTLNHNVMYWYQQKSSQAPKLLFHYYDKDFNNEADTPDNFQSRRPNTSFCFLDIRSPGLGDTAMYLCATSTARQPLEQYFGPGTRLTVT.

V gene TRBV20-1 combines with J gene TRBJ2-3; D unclear. This CDR3 has 11 amino acids. The germline V gene encodes CDR1 DFQATT and CDR2 SNEGSKA (reference sequence). The V and J ends lost 6 bases and 4 bases respectively, with 8 bases between them. The CDR3 loop reads CSAVGPDTQYF. The CDR3 nucleotides are TGCAGTGCCGTCGGGCCAGATACGCAGTATTTT.

This clonotype was observed at least ten times. The chain recombines TRBV7-9 with TRBJ1-2, with 9 nucleotides matching TRBD1. The trim removed 4 bases at V and 2 bases at J, leaving 5 bases unmatched. This CDR3 is built from 15 residues. Looked up from germline, CDR1 is SEHNR and CDR2 is FQNEAQ (reference sequence). The CDR3 region has the DNA TGTGCCAGCAGCTCATCGGACAGGGGAAACTATGGCTACACCTTC. Protein product: CASSSSDRGNYGYTF.

The chain employs TRBV6-4 and TRBJ2-3, with D possibly TRBD2 on 5 matching bases. CDR1 and CDR2 from the germline V gene are MRHNA and SNTAGT. Deletions cut 7 bases from V and 3 bases from J, with 11 bases between. CDR3 length: 13 amino acids. Written as DNA, the CDR3 is TGTGCCAGCACTAGGGAGTTGACAGATACGCAGTATTTT. Encoded protein: CASTRELTDTQYF.

This clonotype was counted at least ten times. This sequence joins TRBV10-3 and TRBJ2-1; D unclear. Trimming pared 8 bases from V and 0 bases from J, leaving 5 bases between. Germline-derived CDR1 and CDR2 are ENHRY and SYGVKD. This CDR3 spans 12 amino acids. The CDR3 spells CAIGNSYNEQFF. CDR3 DNA sequence: TGTGCCATCGGGAACTCCTACAATGAGCAGTTCTTC.

Notes on this clonotype: This may come from a read error, since a much larger clone is one base off. This chain uses TRBV5-1 with TRBJ1-4, with a tentative D call TRBD1 (6 bases). Germline V gene lookup returns CDR1 SGHRS and CDR2 YFSETQ. Between the trimmed V and J ends, which lost 7 bases and 0 bases, there was a span of 19 bases. The CDR3 has 17 amino acids. The CDR3 DNA sequence: TGCGCCAGCGGCCAAAATGGACAGATATCAACTAATGAAAAACTGTTTTTT. This codes for CASGQNGQISTNEKLFF. Together with reference TRBV5-1 and TRBJ1-4, the CDR3 gives the full variable domain: KAGVTQTPRYLIKTRGQQVTLSCSPISGHRSVSWYQQTPGQGLQFLFEYFSETQRNKGNFPGRFSGRQFSNSRSEMNVSTLELGDSALYLCASGQNGQISTNEKLFFGSGTQLSVL.

This clonotype showed up many times. The chain links TRBV6-2 or TRBV6-3 to TRBJ2-4; D uncertain. Between the trimmed V and J ends, which lost 6 bases and 0 bases, there was a span of 15 bases. The CDR3 has 16 residues. Germline CDR1 and CDR2: MNHEY and SVGEGT. The CDR3 protein is CASSNGRELAKNIQYF. The CDR3 region has the DNA TGTGCCAGCAGCAACGGACGTGAATTAGCCAAAAACATTCAGTACTTC.

This clonotype was found many times. The gene calls are TRBV12-3 or TRBV12-4 and TRBJ2-7; 12 bases fit TRBD2. The CDR3 runs 14 residues. Trimming took 6 bases from V and 2 from J; bases not matched to a gene: 2. For the CDR3, the DNA is TGTGCCAGCAGCTCTAGCGGGAGGGCCTACGAGCAGTACTTC. It is translated as CASSSSGRAYEQYF.

This clonotype was found a few times. The chain uses TRBV6-5 and TRBJ2-2, with a weak D call TRBD1 (6 bases). The CDR3 extends over 13 amino acids. Germline V gene lookup returns CDR1 MNHEY and CDR2 SVGAGI. Trimming took 4 bases from V and 5 from J, leaving 8 bases between them. The CDR3 coding sequence is TGTGCCAGCAGTTCACAGGGTACCGGGGAGCTGTTTTTT. Translating it yields CASSSQGTGELFF.

This clonotype appeared many times. The V gene is TRBV12-3 or TRBV12-4, the J gene TRBJ2-5; D possibly corresponds to TRBD1 (6 bases). CDR3 size: 13 residues. Trimming pared 6 bases from V and 5 bases from J, leaving 13 bases between. The CDR3 reads CASRPGEYETQYF. Written as DNA, the CDR3 is TGTGCCAGCAGGCCAGGGGAATACGAGACCCAGTACTTC.

This clonotype was recorded at least ten times. The V call is TRBV7-2, the J call TRBJ2-1; maybe TRBD1 (6 bases). With 5 bases removed from V and 1 base from J, the gap between germline ends came to 12 bases. The CDR3 runs to 15 residues. The germline gives CDR1 SGHTA, CDR2 FQGNSA. The CDR3 sequence is CASSKDRQSYNEQFF. In DNA, the CDR3 is TGTGCCAGCAGCAAGGACAGACAGTCCTACAATGAGCAGTTCTTC.

Worth noting for this clonotype: This clone may be a read error of a much larger clone one base away. The chain couples TRBV2 to TRBJ1-2; D gene unclear. The germline V gene encodes CDR1 SNHLY and CDR2 FYNNEI. The CDR3 covers 11 residues. In nucleotides, the CDR3 is TGTGCCAGCGGCATTGAGTATGGCTACGCCTTC. It is translated as CASGIEYGYAF. The complete variable domain, with remaining parts taken from reference TRBV2 and TRBJ1-2, reads EPEVTQTPSHQVTQMGQEVILRCVPISNHLYFYWYRQILGQKVEFLVSFYNNEISEKSEIFDDQFSVERPDGSNFTLKIRSTKLEDSAMYFCASGIEYGYAFGSGTRLTVV.